The source of this T cell receptor beta chain is a study of radiotherapy plus CTLA-4 blockade in lung cancer. This clone was observed a few times. Libraries were prepared by immunoSEQ multiplex PCR; TCRdb keeps only in-frame clonotypes and omits some of them. The table records roughly 88,000 clones, under 90% of them present only once. The receptor's source is a human donor with non-small cell lung cancer who had stable disease on radiotherapy plus ipilimumab. The sequencing here drew on peripheral blood, taken from a patient treated with radiotherapy plus ipilimumab.

CDR3 protein: CAWSRIKAFF. The DNA for the CDR3 is TGTGCCTGGAGTCGAATAAAAGCTTTCTTT. The chain carries TRBV30 and TRBJ1-1, with no clear D. Trimming shortened V by 2 bases and J by 9 bases, and 7 bases separated the two germline ends. CDR1 is GTSNPN and CDR2 is SVGIG in the germline V gene (reference sequence). The CDR3 loop spans 10 amino acids.